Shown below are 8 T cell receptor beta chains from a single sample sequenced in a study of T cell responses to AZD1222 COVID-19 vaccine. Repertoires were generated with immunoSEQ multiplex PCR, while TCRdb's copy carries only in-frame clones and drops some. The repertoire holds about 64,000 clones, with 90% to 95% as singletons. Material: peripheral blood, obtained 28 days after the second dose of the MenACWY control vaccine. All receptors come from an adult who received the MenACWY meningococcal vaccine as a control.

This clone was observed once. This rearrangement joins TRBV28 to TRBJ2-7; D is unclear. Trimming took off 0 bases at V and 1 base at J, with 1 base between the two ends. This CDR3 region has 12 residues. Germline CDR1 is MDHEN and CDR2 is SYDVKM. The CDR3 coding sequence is TGTGCCAGCAGTTTATGGTCCTACGAGCAGTACTTC. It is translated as CASSLWSYEQYF.

The CDR3 bases are TGTGCCAGCAGCCAAGAGGCAGGGACGGGAGGGCCCCCCTACGAGCAGTACTTC. Translated, it gives CASSQEAGTGGPPYEQYF. J is TRBJ2-7 and V is TRBV3-1 (or the pseudogene TRBV3-2); 8 bases fit TRBD2. Germline assignment: CDR1 LGHDT and CDR2 YNNKEL (reference sequence). Trimming took 0 bases from V and 2 from J; bases not matched to a gene: 12. The length of the CDR3 is 18 residues.

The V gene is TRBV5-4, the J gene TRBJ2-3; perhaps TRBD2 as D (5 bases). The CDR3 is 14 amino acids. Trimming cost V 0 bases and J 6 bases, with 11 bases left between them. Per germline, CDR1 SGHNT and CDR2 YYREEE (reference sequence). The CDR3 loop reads CASSLGGRDDTQYF. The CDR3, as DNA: TGTGCCAGCAGCTTGGGAGGGAGAGACGATACGCAGTATTTT. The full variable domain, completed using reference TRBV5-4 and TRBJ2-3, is ETGVTQSPTHLIKTRGQQVTLRCSSQSGHNTVSWYQQALGQGPQFIFQYYREEENGRGNFPPRFSGLQFPNYSSELNVNALELDDSALYLCASSLGGRDDTQYFGPGTRLTVL.

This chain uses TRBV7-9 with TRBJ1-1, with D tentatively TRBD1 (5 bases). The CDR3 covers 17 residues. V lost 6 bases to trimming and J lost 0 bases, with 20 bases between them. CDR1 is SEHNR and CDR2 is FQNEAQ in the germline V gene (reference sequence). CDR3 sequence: CASRTGTPRSLNTEAFF. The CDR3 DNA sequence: TGTGCCAGCAGAACTGGGACCCCCAGGAGCTTGAACACTGAAGCTTTCTTT.

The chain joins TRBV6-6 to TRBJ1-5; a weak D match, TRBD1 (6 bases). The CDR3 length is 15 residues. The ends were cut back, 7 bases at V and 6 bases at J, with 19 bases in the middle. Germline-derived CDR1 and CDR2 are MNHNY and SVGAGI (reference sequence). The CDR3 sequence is CASNLLQGNSQPQHF. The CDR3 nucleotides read TGTGCCAGCAATCTCCTCCAGGGGAACTCTCAGCCCCAGCATTTT.

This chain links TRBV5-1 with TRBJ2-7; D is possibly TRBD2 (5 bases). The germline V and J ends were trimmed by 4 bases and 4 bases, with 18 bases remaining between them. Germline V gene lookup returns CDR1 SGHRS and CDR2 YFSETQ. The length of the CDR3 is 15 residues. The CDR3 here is CASSPQPGKIYEQYF. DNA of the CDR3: TGCGCCAGCAGCCCTCAACCGGGGAAGATTTACGAGCAGTACTTC.

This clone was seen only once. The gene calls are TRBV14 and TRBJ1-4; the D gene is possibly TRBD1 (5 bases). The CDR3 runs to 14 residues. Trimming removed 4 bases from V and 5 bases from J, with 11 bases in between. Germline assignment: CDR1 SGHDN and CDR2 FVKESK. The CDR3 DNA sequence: TGTGCCAGCAGCCCGGGACGGAGGAATGAAAAACTGTTTTTT. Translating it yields CASSPGRRNEKLFF.

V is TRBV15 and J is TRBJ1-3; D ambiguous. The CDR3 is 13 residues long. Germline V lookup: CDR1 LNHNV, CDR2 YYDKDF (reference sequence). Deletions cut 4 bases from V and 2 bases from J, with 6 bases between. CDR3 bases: TGTGCCACCAGCAATTACGCTGGAAACACCATATATTTT. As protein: CATSNYAGNTIYF.